This TCR beta chain was recovered during a study of cytomegalovirus exposure and HLA in healthy donors. Points on this clone: Its antigen remains unidentified.

The PCR had 60 Vbeta and 13 Jbeta primers. Sequencing used immunoSEQ multiplex PCR; TCRdb keeps in-frame clones, though not all of them. The repertoire has 74,000 or so clones, around three quarters of them found once; the top ten carry more than 7%. CDR3 length equals 14 residues. V gave up 4 bases and J gave up 6 bases; unmatched junction bases: 6. Germline loops: CDR1 LNHDA, CDR2 SQIVND (reference sequence). Overall study findings and caveats: Evidence from a later analysis indicated that most CMV-associated TCR beta chains looked HLA-restricted. According to a later analysis, donors in an Asian-associated ancestry cluster reportedly had fewer N-insertions than the approximately 670-donor mean.

The chain joins TRBV19 to TRBJ1-2; 9 nucleotides agree with TRBD1. Material for sequencing was PBMCs. The source is a woman between 35 and 50 years old in good health and CMV-seronegative. The CDR3 loop is CASSTNRDRDGYTF. The CDR3 DNA sequence: TGTGCCAGTAGTACAAATAGGGACAGGGATGGCTACACCTTC.